This T cell receptor (beta chain) originates from a study of technical replicates of blood from a handful of donors (dated by TCRdb to 2016 to 2017). Regarding this clone: This clone's antigen is unknown. No much larger clone exists at a distance of one base, and base qualities are not known.

V is cut by 3 bases and J by 4 bases, and the space between the germline ends is 15 bases. The CDR3 covers 15 residues, taking in both the cysteine and the phenylalanine. Solely the CDR3 DNA is kept, with 45 bases framed from the first base. Based on the germline V gene, the CDR1 and CDR2 sequences are SGHTA and FQGNSA. To prepare the library, the immunoSEQ multiplex PCR assay was applied. TCRdb holds this immuneACCESS table with in-frame rearrangements only. Some clones are missing; in checked studies, unresolved V genes explain under half, and the rest has no known cause. The sample data list fewer than 100,000 clones, and approximately 96% of these were observed just once. The ten top clones hold 0.2% to 0.25% of the sample.

This clonotype originated in a human donor in good health. Recombination joined TRBV7-2 with TRBJ1-2, with TRBD1 as a weak D call on 5 bases. Sequenced input: T cells isolated from PBMCs. The base sequence is TGTGCCAGCAGCTTTGGAACAGGAAATTTCTATGGCTACACCTTC. Protein translation: CASSFGTGNFYGYTF.